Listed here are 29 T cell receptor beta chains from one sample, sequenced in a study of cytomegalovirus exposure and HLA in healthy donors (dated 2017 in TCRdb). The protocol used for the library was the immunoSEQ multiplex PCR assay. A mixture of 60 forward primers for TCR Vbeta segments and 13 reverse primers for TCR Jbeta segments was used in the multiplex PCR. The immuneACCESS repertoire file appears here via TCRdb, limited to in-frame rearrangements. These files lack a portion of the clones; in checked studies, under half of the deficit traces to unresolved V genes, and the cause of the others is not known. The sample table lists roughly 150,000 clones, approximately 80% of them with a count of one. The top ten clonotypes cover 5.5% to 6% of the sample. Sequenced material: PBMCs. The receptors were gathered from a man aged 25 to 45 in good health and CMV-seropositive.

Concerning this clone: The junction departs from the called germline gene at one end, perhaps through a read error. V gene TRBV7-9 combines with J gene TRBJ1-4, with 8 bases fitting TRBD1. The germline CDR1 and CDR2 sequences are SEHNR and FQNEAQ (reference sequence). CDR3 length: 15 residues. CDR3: CSSTVPGQVGEKLFF. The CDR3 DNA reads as TGTTCCAGCACCGTCCCGGGACAGGTGGGGGAAAAACTGTTTTTT.

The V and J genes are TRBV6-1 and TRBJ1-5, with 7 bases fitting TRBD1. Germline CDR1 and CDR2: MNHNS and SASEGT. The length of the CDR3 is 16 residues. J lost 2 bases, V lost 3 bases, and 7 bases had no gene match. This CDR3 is CASSERQGKRNQPQHF. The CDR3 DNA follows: TGTGCCAGCAGTGAGCGACAGGGTAAGCGCAATCAGCCCCAGCATTTT.

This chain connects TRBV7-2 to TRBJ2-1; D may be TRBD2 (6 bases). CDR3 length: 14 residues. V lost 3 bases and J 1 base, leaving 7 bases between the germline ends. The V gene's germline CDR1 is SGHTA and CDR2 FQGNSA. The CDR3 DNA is TGTGCCAGCAGCTTGCGGGGTTCCTACAATGAGCAGTTCTTC. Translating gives CASSLRGSYNEQFF. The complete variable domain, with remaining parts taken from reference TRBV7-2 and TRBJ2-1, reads GAGVSQSPSNKVTEKGKDVELRCDPISGHTALYWYRQSLGQGLEFLIYFQGNSAPDKSGLPSDRFSAERTGGSVSTLTIQRTQQEDSAVYLCASSLRGSYNEQFFGPGTRLTVL.

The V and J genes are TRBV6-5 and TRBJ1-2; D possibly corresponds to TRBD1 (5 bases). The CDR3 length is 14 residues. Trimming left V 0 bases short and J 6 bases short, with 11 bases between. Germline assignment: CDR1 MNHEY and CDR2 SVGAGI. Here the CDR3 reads CASSYSGGRNGYTF. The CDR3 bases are TGTGCCAGCAGTTACTCCGGGGGAAGGAATGGCTACACCTTC.

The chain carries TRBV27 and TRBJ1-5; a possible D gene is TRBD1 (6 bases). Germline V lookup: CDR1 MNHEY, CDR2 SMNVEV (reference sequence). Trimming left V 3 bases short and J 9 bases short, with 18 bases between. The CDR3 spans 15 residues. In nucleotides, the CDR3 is TGTGCCAGCAGTTTGCTCGGACAGACTCCTTTGCCCCAGCATTTT. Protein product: CASSLLGQTPLPQHF.

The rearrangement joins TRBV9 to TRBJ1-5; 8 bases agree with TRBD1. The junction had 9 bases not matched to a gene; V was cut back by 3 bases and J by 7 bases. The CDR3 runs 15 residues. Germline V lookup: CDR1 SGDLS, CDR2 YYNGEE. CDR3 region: CASSGLQGVGQPQHF. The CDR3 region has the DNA TGTGCCAGCAGCGGGTTACAGGGGGTGGGACAGCCCCAGCATTTT.

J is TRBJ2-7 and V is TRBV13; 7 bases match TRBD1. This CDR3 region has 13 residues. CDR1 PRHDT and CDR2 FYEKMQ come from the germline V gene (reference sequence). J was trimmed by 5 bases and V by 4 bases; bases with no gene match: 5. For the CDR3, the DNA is TGTGCCAGCAGCTATGACAGGGTCGACGAGCAGTACTTC. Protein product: CASSYDRVDEQYF.

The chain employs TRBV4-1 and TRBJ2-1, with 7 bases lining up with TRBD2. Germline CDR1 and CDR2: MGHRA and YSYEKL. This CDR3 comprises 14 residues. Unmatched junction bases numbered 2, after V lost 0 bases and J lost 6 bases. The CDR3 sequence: CASSQDSSGNEQFF. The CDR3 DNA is TGCGCCAGCAGCCAAGATTCTAGCGGCAATGAGCAGTTCTTC.

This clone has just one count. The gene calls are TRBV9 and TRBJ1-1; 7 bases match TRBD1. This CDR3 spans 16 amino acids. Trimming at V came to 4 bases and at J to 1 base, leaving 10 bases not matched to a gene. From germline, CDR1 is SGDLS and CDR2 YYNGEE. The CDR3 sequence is CASSPGPGQKNTEAFF. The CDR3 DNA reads TGTGCCAGCAGCCCGGGTCCGGGACAGAAGAACACTGAAGCTTTCTTT.

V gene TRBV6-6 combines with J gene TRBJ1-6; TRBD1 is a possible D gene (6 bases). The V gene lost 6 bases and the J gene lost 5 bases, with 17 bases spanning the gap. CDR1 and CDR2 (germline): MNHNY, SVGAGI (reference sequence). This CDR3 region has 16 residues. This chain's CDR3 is CASSQRGGADNSPLHF. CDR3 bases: TGTGCCAGCAGCCAACGTGGGGGGGCAGATAATTCACCCCTCCACTTT.

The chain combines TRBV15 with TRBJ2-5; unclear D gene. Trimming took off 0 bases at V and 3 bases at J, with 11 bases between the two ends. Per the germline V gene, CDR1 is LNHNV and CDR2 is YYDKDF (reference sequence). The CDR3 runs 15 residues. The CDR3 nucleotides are TGTGCCACCAGCAGAGACGCCCGATCTAAAGAGACCCAGTACTTC. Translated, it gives CATSRDARSKETQYF.

CDR3 sequence (DNA): TGTGCCATCCCGGGGACTAGCGGGAAGTCCTACAATGAGCAGTTCTTC. It is translated as CAIPGTSGKSYNEQFF. The chain has TRBV7-9 and TRBJ2-1; TRBD2 matches 13 bases. The CDR3 totals 16 residues. Germline V gene data show CDR1 as SEHNR and CDR2 as FQNEAQ (reference sequence). The trim removed 10 bases at V and 1 base at J, leaving 7 bases unmatched.

The CDR3 spells CASSLEAGGLNTGELFF. The CDR3 DNA sequence: TGTGCCAGCAGCTTGGAAGCGGGGGGGCTGAACACCGGGGAGCTGTTTTTT. This chain joins TRBV5-6 and TRBJ2-2, with 10 nucleotides matching TRBD2. The CDR3 has 17 residues. The ends lost 0 bases at V and 1 base at J; junction bases unmatched: 3. CDR1 is SGHDT and CDR2 is YYEEEE in the germline V gene.

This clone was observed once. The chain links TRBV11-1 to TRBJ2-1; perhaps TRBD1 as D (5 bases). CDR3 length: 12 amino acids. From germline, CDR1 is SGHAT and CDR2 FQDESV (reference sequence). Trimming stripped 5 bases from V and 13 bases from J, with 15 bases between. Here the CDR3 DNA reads TGTGCCAGCAGCCTCACGGACACATCTCAGTTCTTC. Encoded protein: CASSLTDTSQFF.

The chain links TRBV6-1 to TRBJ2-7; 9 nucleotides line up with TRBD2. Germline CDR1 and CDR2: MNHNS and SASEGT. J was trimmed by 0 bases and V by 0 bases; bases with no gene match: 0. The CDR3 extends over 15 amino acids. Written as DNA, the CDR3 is TGTGCCAGCAGTGAAGCTAGCGGGAGCTCCTACGAGCAGTACTTC. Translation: CASSEASGSSYEQYF.

The CDR3 region is CASSLYDEGNTIYF. For the CDR3, the DNA is TGTGCCAGCAGTTTATATGATGAGGGAAACACCATATATTTT. The gene calls are TRBV28 and TRBJ1-3; D not resolved. The ends were cut back, 1 base at V and 4 bases at J, with 8 bases in the middle. Germline CDR1 MDHEN, CDR2 SYDVKM. CDR3 length: 14 residues.

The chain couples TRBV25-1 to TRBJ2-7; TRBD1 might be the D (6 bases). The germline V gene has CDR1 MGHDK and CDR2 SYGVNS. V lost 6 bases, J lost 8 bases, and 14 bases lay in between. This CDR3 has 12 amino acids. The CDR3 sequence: CASRNREGQQYF. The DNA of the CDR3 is TGTGCCAGCAGAAACAGGGAAGGACAGCAGTACTTC.

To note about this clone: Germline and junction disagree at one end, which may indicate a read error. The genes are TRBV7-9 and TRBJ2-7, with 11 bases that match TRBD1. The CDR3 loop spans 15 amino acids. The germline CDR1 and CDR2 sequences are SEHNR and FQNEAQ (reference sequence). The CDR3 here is CSSSSGQGAAYEQYF. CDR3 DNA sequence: TGTTCCAGCAGCTCAGGACAGGGGGCCGCCTACGAGCAGTACTTC.

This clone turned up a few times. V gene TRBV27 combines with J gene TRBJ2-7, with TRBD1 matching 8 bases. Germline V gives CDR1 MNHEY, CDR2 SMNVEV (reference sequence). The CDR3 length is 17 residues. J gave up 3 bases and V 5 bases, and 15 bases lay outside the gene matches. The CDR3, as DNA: TGTGCCAGCAGTCTACAGGGGGGTAATACTAAATACTACGAGCAGTACTTC. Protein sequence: CASSLQGGNTKYYEQYF.

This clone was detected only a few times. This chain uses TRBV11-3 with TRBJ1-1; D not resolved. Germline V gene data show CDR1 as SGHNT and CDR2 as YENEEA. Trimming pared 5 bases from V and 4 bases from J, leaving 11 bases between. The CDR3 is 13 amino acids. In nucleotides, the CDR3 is TGTGCCAGCAGCAAGCGCCGAGGCACTGAAGCTTTCTTT. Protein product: CASSKRRGTEAFF. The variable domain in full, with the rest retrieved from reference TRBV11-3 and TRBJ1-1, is EAGVVQSPRYKIIEKKQPVAFWCNPISGHNTLYWYLQNLGQGPELLIRYENEEAVDDSQLPKDRFSAERLKGVDSTLKIQPAELGDSAVYLCASSKRRGTEAFFGQGTRLTVV.

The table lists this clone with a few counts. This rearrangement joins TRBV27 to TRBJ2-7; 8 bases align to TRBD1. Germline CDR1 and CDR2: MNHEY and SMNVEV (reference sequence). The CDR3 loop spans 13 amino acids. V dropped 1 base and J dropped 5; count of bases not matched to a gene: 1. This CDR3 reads CASSLWTGNEQYF. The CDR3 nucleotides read TGTGCCAGCAGTTTATGGACAGGGAACGAGCAGTACTTC.

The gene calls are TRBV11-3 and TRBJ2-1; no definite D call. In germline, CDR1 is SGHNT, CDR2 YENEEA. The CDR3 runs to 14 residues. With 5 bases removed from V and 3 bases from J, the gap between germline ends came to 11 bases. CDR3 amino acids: CASSPTGGYNEQFF. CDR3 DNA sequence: TGTGCCAGCAGCCCGACGGGTGGCTACAATGAGCAGTTCTTC.

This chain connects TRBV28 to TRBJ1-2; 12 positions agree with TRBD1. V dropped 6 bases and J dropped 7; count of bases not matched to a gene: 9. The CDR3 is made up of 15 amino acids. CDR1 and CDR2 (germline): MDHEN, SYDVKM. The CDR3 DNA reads TGTGCCAGCAGAACAAAGGGACAGGGGGCGCCTGGCTACACCTTC. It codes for CASRTKGQGAPGYTF.

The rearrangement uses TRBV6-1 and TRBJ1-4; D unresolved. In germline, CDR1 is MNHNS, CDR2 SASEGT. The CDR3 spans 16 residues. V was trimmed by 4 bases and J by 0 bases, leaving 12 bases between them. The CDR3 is CASSGLRLSTNEKLFF. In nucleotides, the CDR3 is TGTGCCAGCAGTGGGCTCCGACTTTCAACTAATGAAAAACTGTTTTTT.

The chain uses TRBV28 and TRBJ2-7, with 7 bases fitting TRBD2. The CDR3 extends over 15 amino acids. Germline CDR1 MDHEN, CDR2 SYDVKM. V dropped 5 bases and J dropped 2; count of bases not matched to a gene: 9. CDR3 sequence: CASSVGGGNTYEQYF. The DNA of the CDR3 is TGTGCCAGCAGTGTGGGCGGGGGTAATACCTACGAGCAGTACTTC.

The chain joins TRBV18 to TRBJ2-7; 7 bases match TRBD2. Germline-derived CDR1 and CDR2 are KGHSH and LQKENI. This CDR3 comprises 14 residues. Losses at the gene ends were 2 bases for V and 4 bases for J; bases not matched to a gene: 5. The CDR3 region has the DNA TGTGCCAGCTCACCAAATAGGGAGGGTTACGAGCAGTACTTC. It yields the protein CASSPNREGYEQYF.

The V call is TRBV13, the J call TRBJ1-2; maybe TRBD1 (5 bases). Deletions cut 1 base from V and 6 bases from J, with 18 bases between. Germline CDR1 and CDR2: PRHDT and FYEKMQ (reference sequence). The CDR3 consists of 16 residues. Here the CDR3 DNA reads TGTGCCAGCAGCTTAGACAGGCGGGGGTTATTGGATGGCTACACCTTC. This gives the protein CASSLDRRGLLDGYTF.

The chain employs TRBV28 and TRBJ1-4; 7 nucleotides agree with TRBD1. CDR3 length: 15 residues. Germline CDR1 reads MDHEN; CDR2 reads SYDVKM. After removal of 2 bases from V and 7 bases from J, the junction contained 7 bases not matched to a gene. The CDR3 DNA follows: TGTGCCAGCAGTTTAAATCAGGGGGTACTTGAAAAACTGTTTTTT. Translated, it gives CASSLNQGVLEKLFF.

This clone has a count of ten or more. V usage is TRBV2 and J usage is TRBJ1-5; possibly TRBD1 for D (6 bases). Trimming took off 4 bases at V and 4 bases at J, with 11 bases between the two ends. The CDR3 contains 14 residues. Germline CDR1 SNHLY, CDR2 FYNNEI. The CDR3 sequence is CASSVRDKNQPQHF. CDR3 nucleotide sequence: TGTGCCAGCAGTGTCAGGGACAAGAATCAGCCCCAGCATTTT.